A selection of T cell receptor beta chains follows, all from one sample in a study of blood T cell repertoires in COVID-19. TCRdb's copy holds only in-frame clones and misses some; the assay was immunoSEQ multiplex PCR. The sample includes roughly 220,000 clones, just over 85% of them seen just once. Sample: peripheral blood. The receptors were gathered from a man aged 30 to 45 who had recovered from COVID-19. CDR3s include the opening cysteine and the closing phenylalanine or tryptophan. A D gene is named only where the DNA matches it firmly. A clone size is listed for some rows: how often the clone was seen (once, few, many), or a class if it is expanded.

>TRBD1|.|TRBJ1-1|TRBV5-1
CASSYGTGANTEAFF
TGCGCCAGCAGCTATGGAACAGGGGCGAACACTGAAGCTTTCTTT
>.|once|TRBJ2-2|TRBV27
CASSLVQNTGELFF
TGTGCCAGCAGTTTGGTACAGAACACCGGGGAGCTGTTTTTT
>.|.|TRBJ2-7|TRBV4-1
CASSHSTGSYEQYF
TGCGCCAGCAGCCACTCGACGGGGTCCTACGAGCAGTACTTC
>.|once|TRBJ1-6|TRBV7-9
CASSLVRGVNSPLHF
TGTGCCAGCAGCTTAGTCAGGGGAGTAAATTCACCCCTCCACTTT
>TRBD1|.|TRBJ1-1|TRBV11-3
CASSSQGTEAFF
TGTGCCAGCAGCTCACAGGGGACCGAAGCTTTCTTT
>.|.|TRBJ2-3|TRBV12-5
CASGPGPEGWTQYF
TGTGCTAGTGGCCCCGGGCCGGAGGGGTGGACGCAGTATTTT
>TRBD1|.|TRBJ1-1|TRBV5-4
CASSRPITPTGVNTEAFF
TGTGCCAGCAGCCGACCAATAACCCCGACAGGGGTGAACACTGAAGCTTTCTTT
>.|.|TRBJ1-3|TRBV19
CASSRSSSGNTIYF
TGTGCCAGTAGTCGGTCGAGCTCTGGAAACACCATATATTTT
>.|.|TRBJ2-7|TRBV9
CASSPPRSEQYF
TGTGCCAGCAGCCCCCCTCGGAGCGAGCAGTACTTC
>TRBD1|.|TRBJ2-7|TRBV5-1
CASSWDSAPYEQYF
TGCGCCAGCAGTTGGGACAGTGCCCCCTACGAGCAGTACTTC
>.|.|TRBJ1-5|TRBV27
CASSLTGGNQPQHF
TGTGCCAGCAGTTTGACGGGGGGCAATCAGCCCCAGCATTTT
>.|.|TRBJ2-1|TRBV7-2
CASSPLSTGDNEQFF
TGTGCCAGCAGCCCCTTATCAACGGGGGATAATGAGCAGTTCTTC
>TRBD1|.|TRBJ1-1|TRBV2
CASRRQGMPEAFF
TGTGCCAGCCGGAGACAGGGGATGCCTGAAGCTTTCTTT
>TRBD2|.|TRBJ2-1|TRBV5-4
CASSLEHGLAGGPDEQFF
TGTGCCAGCAGCTTGGAACATGGACTAGCGGGGGGGCCGGATGAGCAGTTCTTC
>.|.|TRBJ2-6|TRBV9
CASSAGQTSGANVLTF
TGTGCCAGCAGCGCAGGACAGACCTCTGGGGCCAACGTCCTGACTTTC
>.|.|TRBJ2-5|TRBV20-1
CSASPRRESQYF
TGCAGTGCTAGTCCCAGGAGGGAAAGCCAGTACTTC
>.|.|TRBJ1-3|TRBV20-1
CSAVGGNTIYF
TGCAGTGCTGTGGGCGGAAACACCATATATTTT
>TRBD2|.|TRBJ2-3|TRBV29-1
CSVEDPGLAGFTDTQYF
TGCAGCGTTGAAGACCCGGGACTAGCGGGGTTCACAGATACGCAGTATTTT
>.|.|TRBJ1-1|TRBV7-6
CASSLAEAEAFF
TGTGCCAGCAGCTTAGCGGAGGCTGAAGCTTTCTTT
>.|.|TRBJ1-5|TRBV9
CASSARDSAVNQPQHF
TGTGCCAGCAGCGCCCGCGACAGCGCAGTCAATCAGCCCCAGCATTTT
>.|.|TRBJ1-1|TRBV4-2
CASSQEPGSDTEAFF
TGTGCCAGCAGCCAAGAACCGGGATCGGACACTGAAGCTTTCTTT
>.|.|TRBJ2-1|TRBV7-8
CASSLVRDSQSPYNEQFF
TGTGCCAGCAGCTTAGTTAGGGACTCCCAAAGCCCCTACAATGAGCAGTTCTTC
>.|.|TRBJ1-3|TRBV3-1/TRBV3-2
CASSQDLRGNGNTIYF
TGTGCCAGCAGCCAAGATTTGCGGGGTAATGGAAACACCATATATTTT
>TRBD2|.|TRBJ2-3|TRBV5-6
CASVLASGGDTQYF
TGTGCCAGCGTCTTGGCTAGCGGGGGAGATACGCAGTATTTT
>TRBD1|.|TRBJ1-2|TRBV6-2/TRBV6-3
CASSHPGQHYGYTF
TGTGCCAGCAGTCACCCGGGACAGCACTATGGCTACACCTTC
>.|.|TRBJ2-5|TRBV27
CASSLRGGPGGTQYF
TGTGCCAGCAGTCTTAGGGGGGGTCCTGGGGGGACCCAGTACTTC
>TRBD2|once|TRBJ2-5|TRBV29-1
CSVGFRGGPAETQYF
TGCAGCGTTGGGTTTCGGGGGGGGCCGGCAGAGACCCAGTACTTC
>TRBD2|.|TRBJ2-1|TRBV27
CASSSRGDYNEQFF
TGTGCCAGCAGTTCCCGGGGGGATTACAATGAGCAGTTCTTC
>TRBD1|.|TRBJ2-1|TRBV2
CASRSFRDRGIVGQFF
TGTGCCAGCAGAAGCTTCCGGGACAGGGGCATAGTGGGGCAGTTCTTC
>.|.|TRBJ1-4|TRBV27
CASSSPFNEKLFF
TGTGCCAGCAGTTCCCCCTTTAATGAAAAACTGTTTTTT
>.|.|TRBJ2-3|TRBV9
CASSPHQPGVTDTQYF
TGTGCCAGCAGCCCTCATCAGCCCGGGGTAACAGATACGCAGTATTTT
>TRBD1|.|TRBJ2-5|TRBV7-9
CASSVLWTGEETQYF
TGTGCCAGCAGCGTTCTGTGGACAGGGGAGGAGACCCAGTACTTC
>TRBD2|few|TRBJ2-1|TRBV9
CASSGASGFSYNEQFF
TGTGCCAGCAGCGGGGCTAGCGGGTTCTCCTACAATGAGCAGTTCTTC
>TRBD1|.|TRBJ1-3|TRBV2
CASSADRVGNTIYF
TGTGCCAGCAGTGCTGACAGGGTTGGAAACACCATATATTTT
>TRBD2|.|TRBJ2-5|TRBV12-3/TRBV12-4
CASSYLAGETQYF
TGTGCCAGCAGTTACCTAGCGGGGGAGACCCAGTACTTC
>TRBD1|.|TRBJ2-7|TRBV10-3
CAILPTWNPGQSSYEQYF
TGTGCCATCCTCCCAACGTGGAACCCGGGACAGTCCTCCTACGAGCAGTACTTC
>.|many|TRBJ1-2|TRBV24-1
CATSGTGKGYTF
TGTGCCACCAGCGGCACAGGGAAGGGCTACACCTTC
>TRBD1|.|TRBJ1-5|TRBV7-8
CASSRTGTGYQPQHF
TGTGCCAGCAGCAGAACCGGGACAGGGTATCAGCCCCAGCATTTT
>.|.|TRBJ1-1|TRBV7-2
CASSPARGWYTEAFF
TGTGCCAGCAGCCCCGCTCGGGGTTGGTACACTGAAGCTTTCTTT
>TRBD1|.|TRBJ2-5|TRBV5-6
CASSFHPLQGQETQYF
TGTGCCAGCAGTTTTCATCCTTTACAGGGGCAAGAGACCCAGTACTTC
>TRBD1|once|TRBJ2-7|TRBV5-1
CASSLDPGQGPYEQYF
TGCGCCAGCAGCTTGGATCCGGGACAGGGGCCCTACGAGCAGTACTTC
>TRBD2|.|TRBJ2-3|TRBV5-4
CASRGSGGPPDTQYF
TGTGCCAGCCGGGGGTCGGGGGGGCCCCCAGATACGCAGTATTTT
>TRBD2|.|TRBJ2-7|TRBV7-9
CASSPWTSGTYEQYF
TGTGCCAGCAGTCCATGGACTAGCGGAACCTACGAGCAGTACTTC
>.|.|TRBJ2-3|TRBV5-8
CASSPRPGGTQYF
TGTGCCAGCAGCCCGAGGCCTGGCGGGACGCAGTATTTT
>TRBD2|once|TRBJ2-3|TRBV19
CASSIVASGGPDTQYF
TGTGCCAGTAGTATAGTAGCGAGCGGGGGACCAGATACGCAGTATTTT
>.|.|TRBJ1-1|TRBV27
CASSFIGTEAFF
TGTGCCAGCAGTTTTATCGGGACTGAAGCTTTCTTT
>.|.|TRBJ1-4|TRBV11-2
CASQWGVSNEKLFF
TGTGCCAGCCAGTGGGGGGTTTCAAATGAAAAACTGTTTTTT
>.|once|TRBJ2-7|TRBV3-1/TRBV3-2
CASSRDRSSSYEQYF
TGTGCCAGCAGCCGCGACAGGTCCAGCTCCTACGAGCAGTACTTC
>TRBD1|.|TRBJ1-1|TRBV6-6
CASSNGQGVEAFF
TGTGCCAGCAGTAACGGACAGGGCGTTGAAGCTTTCTTT